This T cell receptor (beta chain) was found in a study of cytomegalovirus exposure and HLA in healthy donors. The PCR ran on 60 Vbeta and 13 Jbeta primers. Profiling relied on immunoSEQ multiplex PCR, and the TCRdb table lists in-frame clones only, not all of them. The sample includes around 130,000 clones, roughly 84% of them seen just once. V shed 2 bases and J shed 0 bases, with 9 bases lying between them. CDR1 is SGHNT and CDR2 is YYREEE in the germline V gene (reference sequence). The CDR3 spans 15 residues. V is TRBV5-4 and J is TRBJ1-3; D gene uncertain. Sequencing used PBMCs. This TCR was recovered from a woman between 18 and 30 years old in good health and CMV-seropositive. CDR3 DNA sequence: TGTGCCAGCAGCTTAGGTCAGGACTCTGGAAACACCATATATTTT. Protein sequence: CASSLGQDSGNTIYF.